Below, one T cell receptor (beta chain) is given with its context. Antigen specificity is unknown. The data derive from a study of post-analysis software for immune sequencing data. Study-level points and caveats: In patients, TRBV5-6, TRBV5-1 and TRBV20-1 belonged to five TRBV segments found more frequently than in controls.

V dropped 1 base and J dropped 10 bases, with 11 bases sitting between them. Germline V gives CDR1 LGHNA, CDR2 YSLEER. The CDR3 has 13 residues. Prepared libraries of TCR beta cDNA carried unique molecular identifiers. MiXCR, run by TCRdb on the PCR reads, gives a single entry per CDR3 protein. The table includes approximately 730,000 distinct CDR3 sequences, approximately 44% detected once. The chain recombines TRBV4-3 with TRBJ2-1; possibly TRBD2 for D (6 bases). Sequenced material: blood. The sequence derives from a girl aged 10-17 years with multiple sclerosis. The CDR3 spells CASSQGLEDEQFF. The CDR3 region has the DNA TGCGCCAGCAGCCAAGGACTAGAAGACGAGCAGTTCTTC.